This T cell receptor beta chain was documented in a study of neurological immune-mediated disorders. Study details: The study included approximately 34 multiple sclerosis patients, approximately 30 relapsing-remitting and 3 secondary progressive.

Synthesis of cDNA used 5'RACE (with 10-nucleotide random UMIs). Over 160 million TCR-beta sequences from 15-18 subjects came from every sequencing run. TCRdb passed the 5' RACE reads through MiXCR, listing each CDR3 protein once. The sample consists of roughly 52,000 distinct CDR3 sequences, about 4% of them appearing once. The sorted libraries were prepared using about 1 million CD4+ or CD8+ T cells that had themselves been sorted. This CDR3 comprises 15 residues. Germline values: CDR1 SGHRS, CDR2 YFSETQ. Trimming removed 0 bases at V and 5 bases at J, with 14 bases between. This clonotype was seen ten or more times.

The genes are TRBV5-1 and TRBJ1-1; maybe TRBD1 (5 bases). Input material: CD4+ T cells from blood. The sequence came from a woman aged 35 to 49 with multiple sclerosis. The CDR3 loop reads CASSLDGGRGTEAFF. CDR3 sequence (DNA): TGCGCCAGCAGCTTGGACGGGGGACGGGGTACTGAAGCTTTCTTT.